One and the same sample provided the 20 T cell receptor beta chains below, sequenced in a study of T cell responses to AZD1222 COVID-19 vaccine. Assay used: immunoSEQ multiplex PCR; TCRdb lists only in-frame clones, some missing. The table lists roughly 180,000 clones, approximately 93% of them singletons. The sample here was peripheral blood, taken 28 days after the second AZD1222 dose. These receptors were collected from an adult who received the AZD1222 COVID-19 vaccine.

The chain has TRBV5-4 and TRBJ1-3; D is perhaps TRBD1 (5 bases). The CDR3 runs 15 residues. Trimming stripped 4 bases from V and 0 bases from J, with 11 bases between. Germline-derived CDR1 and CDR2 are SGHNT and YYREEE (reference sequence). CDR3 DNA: TGTGCCAGCAGCACGACAGAGAGCTCTGGAAACACCATATATTTT. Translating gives CASSTTESSGNTIYF.

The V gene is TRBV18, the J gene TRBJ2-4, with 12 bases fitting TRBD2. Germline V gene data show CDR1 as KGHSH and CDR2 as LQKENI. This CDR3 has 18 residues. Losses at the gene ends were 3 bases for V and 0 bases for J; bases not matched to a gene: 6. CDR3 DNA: TGTGCCAGCTCACCCGGAGGACTAGCGGGATTAGCCAAAAACATTCAGTACTTC. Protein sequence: CASSPGGLAGLAKNIQYF.

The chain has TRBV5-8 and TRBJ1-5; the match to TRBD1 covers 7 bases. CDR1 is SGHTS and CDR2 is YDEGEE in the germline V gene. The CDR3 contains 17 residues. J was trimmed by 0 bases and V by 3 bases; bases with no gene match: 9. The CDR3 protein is CASSSPGQPYSNQPQHF. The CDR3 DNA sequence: TGTGCCAGCAGCTCGCCGGGACAGCCGTATAGCAATCAGCCCCAGCATTTT.

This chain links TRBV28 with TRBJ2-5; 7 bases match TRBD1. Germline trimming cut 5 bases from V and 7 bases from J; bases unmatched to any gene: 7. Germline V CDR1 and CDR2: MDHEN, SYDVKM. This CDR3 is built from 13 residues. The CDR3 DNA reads TGTGCCAGCAGTAAACCGACAGGGTTGACCCAGTACTTC. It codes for CASSKPTGLTQYF.

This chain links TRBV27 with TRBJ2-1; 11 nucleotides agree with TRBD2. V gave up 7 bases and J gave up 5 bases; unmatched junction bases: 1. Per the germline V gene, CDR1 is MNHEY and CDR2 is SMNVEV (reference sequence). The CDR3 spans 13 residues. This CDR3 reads CASTGLADNEQFF. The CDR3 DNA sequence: TGTGCCAGCACGGGACTAGCGGACAATGAGCAGTTCTTC.

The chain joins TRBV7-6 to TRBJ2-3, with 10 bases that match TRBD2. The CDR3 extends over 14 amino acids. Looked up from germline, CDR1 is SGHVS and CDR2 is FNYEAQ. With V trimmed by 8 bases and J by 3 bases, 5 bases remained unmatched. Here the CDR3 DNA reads TGTGCCAGCTCGGGAGCGGGAGGGACAGATACGCAGTATTTT. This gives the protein CASSGAGGTDTQYF.

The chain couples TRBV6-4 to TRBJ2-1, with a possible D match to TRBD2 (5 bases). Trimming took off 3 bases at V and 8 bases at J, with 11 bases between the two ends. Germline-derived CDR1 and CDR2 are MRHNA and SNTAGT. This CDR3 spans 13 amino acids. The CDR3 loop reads CASSDQGGDEQFF. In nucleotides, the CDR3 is TGTGCCAGCAGTGATCAAGGAGGCGATGAGCAGTTCTTC.

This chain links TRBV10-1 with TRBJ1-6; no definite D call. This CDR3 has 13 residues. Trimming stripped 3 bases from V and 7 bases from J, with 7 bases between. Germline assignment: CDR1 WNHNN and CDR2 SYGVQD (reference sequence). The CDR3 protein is CASSDTWNSPLHF. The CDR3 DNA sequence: TGCGCCAGCAGTGATACTTGGAATTCACCCCTCCACTTT.

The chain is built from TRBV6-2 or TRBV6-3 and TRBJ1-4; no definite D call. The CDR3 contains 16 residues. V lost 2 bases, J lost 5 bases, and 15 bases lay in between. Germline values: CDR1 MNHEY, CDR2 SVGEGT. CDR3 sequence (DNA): TGTGCCAGCAGTTACCCACCGGGCAGCCGAAATGAAAAACTGTTTTTT. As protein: CASSYPPGSRNEKLFF.

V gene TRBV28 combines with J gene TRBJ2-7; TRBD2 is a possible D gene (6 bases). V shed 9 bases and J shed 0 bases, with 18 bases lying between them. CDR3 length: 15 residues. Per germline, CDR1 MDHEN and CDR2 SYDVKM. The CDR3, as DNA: TGTGCCAGTCACCGGGCCGGTAGCGGCTCCTACGAGCAGTACTTC. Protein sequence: CASHRAGSGSYEQYF.

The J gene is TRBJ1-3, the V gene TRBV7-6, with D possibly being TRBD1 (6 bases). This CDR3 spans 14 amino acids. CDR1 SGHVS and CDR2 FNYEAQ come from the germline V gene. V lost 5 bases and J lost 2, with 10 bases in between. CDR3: CASSPRGPGNTIYF. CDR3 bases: TGTGCCAGCAGCCCACGGGGGCCTGGAAACACCATATATTTT. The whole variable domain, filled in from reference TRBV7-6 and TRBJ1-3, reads GAGVSQSPRYKVTKRGQDVALRCDPISGHVSLYWYRQALGQGPEFLTYFNYEAQQDKSGLPNDRFSAERPEGSISTLTIQRTEQRDSAMYRCASSPRGPGNTIYFGEGSWLTVV.

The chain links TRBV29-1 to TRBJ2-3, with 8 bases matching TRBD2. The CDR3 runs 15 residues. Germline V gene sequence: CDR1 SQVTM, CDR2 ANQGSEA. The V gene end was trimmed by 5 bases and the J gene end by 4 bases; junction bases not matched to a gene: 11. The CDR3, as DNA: TGCAGCGTTCAGATGGGAGCGGGAGCCGCAGATACGCAGTATTTT. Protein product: CSVQMGAGAADTQYF.

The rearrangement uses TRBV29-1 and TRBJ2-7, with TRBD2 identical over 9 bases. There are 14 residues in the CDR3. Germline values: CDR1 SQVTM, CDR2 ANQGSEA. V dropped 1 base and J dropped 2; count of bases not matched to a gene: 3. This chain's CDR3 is CSVEVGGRAYEQYF. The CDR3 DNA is TGCAGCGTTGAAGTCGGCGGGAGGGCCTACGAGCAGTACTTC.

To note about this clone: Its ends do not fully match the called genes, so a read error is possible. The DNA for the CDR3 is TGCAGCGCTGAAGAAGCACACAGGGGTCGAACCCACAATGAGCAGTTCTTC. This codes for CSAEEAHRGRTHNEQFF. The V and J genes are TRBV29-1 and TRBJ2-1; 7 positions agree with TRBD1. Germline V gives CDR1 SQVTM, CDR2 ANQGSEA. This CDR3 is 17 amino acids long.

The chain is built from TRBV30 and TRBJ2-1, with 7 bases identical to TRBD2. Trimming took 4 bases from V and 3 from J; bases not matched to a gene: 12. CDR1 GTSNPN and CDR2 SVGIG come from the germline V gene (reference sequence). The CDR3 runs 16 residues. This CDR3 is CAWMGRAYSFYNEQFF. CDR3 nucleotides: TGTGCCTGGATGGGGAGGGCCTATAGTTTCTACAATGAGCAGTTCTTC. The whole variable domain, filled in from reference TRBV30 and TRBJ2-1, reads SQTIHQWPATLVQPVGSPLSLECTVEGTSNPNLYWYRQAAGRGLQLLFYSVGIGQISSEVPQNLSASRPQDRQFILSSKKLLLSDSGFYLCAWMGRAYSFYNEQFFGPGTRLTVL.

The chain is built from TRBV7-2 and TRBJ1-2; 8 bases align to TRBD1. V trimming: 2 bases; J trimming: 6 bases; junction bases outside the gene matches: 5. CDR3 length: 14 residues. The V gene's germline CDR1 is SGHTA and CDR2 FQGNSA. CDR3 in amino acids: CASSLPGTGDGYTF. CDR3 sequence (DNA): TGTGCCAGCAGCTTACCCGGGACAGGTGATGGCTACACCTTC.

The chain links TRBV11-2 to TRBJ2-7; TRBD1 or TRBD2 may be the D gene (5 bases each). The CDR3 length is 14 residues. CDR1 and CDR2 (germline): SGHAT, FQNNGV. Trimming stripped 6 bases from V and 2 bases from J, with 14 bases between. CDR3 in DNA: TGTGCCAGCAGGCGTCCGGGACGGACCTACGAGCAGTACTTC. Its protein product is CASRRPGRTYEQYF.

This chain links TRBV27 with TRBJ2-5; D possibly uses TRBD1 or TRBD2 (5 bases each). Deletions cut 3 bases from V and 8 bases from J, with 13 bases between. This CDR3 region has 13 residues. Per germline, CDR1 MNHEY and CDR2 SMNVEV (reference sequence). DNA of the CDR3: TGTGCCAGCAGTTTTCGGGACCGAGGTACCCAGTACTTC. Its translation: CASSFRDRGTQYF.

Here the CDR3 reads CASSPQGALTDTQYF. In DNA form, the CDR3 reads TGTGCCAGCAGCCCACAGGGGGCGCTGACAGATACGCAGTATTTT. The genes are TRBV3-1 (or the pseudogene TRBV3-2) and TRBJ2-3, with 9 bases fitting TRBD1. Germline V gene data show CDR1 as LGHDT and CDR2 as YNNKEL (reference sequence). Unmatched junction bases numbered 5, after V lost 4 bases and J lost 3 bases. CDR3 size: 15 residues.

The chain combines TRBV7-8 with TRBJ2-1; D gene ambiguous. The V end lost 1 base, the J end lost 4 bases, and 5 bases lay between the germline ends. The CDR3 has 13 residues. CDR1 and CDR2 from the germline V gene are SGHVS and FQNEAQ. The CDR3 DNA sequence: TGTGCCAGCAGCTTAGGCCTGTACAATGAGCAGTTCTTC. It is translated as CASSLGLYNEQFF.